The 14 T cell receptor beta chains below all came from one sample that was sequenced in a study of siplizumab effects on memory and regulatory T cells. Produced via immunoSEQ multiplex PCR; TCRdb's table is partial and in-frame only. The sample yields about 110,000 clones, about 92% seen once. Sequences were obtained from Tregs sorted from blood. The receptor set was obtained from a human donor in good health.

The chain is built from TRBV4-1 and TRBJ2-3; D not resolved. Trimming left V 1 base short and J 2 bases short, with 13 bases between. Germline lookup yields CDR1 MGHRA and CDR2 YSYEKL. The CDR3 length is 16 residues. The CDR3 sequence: CASSQAYTIYTDTQYF. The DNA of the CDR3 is TGCGCCAGCAGCCAAGCGTACACCATCTACACAGATACGCAGTATTTT.

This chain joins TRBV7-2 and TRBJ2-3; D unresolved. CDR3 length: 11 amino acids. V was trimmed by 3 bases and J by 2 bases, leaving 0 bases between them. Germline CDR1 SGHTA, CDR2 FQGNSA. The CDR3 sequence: CASSFTDTQYF. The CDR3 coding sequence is TGTGCCAGCAGCTTCACAGATACGCAGTATTTT. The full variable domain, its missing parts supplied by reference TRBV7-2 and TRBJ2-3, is GAGVSQSPSNKVTEKGKDVELRCDPISGHTALYWYRQSLGQGLEFLIYFQGNSAPDKSGLPSDRFSAERTGGSVSTLTIQRTQQEDSAVYLCASSFTDTQYFGPGTRLTVL.

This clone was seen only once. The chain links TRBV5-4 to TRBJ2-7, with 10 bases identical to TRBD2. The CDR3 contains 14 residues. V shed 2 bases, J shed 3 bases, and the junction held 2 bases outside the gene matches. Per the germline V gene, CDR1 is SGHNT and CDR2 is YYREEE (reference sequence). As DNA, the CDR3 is TGTGCCAGCAGCTTTGGGACTAGCGTCTACGAGCAGTACTTC. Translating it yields CASSFGTSVYEQYF. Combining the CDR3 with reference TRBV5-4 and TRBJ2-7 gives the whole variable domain ETGVTQSPTHLIKTRGQQVTLRCSSQSGHNTVSWYQQALGQGPQFIFQYYREEENGRGNFPPRFSGLQFPNYSSELNVNALELDDSALYLCASSFGTSVYEQYFGPGTRLTVT.

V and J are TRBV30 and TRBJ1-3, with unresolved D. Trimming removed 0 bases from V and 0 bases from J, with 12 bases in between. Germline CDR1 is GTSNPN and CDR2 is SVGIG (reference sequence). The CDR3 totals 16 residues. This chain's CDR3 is CAWSVLPASSGNTIYF. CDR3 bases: TGTGCCTGGAGTGTCCTGCCAGCGAGCTCTGGAAACACCATATATTTT.

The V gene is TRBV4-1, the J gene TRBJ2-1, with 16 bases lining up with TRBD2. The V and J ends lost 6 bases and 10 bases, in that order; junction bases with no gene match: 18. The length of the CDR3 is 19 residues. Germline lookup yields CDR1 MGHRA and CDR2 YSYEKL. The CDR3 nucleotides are TGCGCCAGCAGTTGGACGTACTCCGGGACTAGCGGGGGGGATGGCGAGCAGTTCTTC. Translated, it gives CASSWTYSGTSGGDGEQFF.

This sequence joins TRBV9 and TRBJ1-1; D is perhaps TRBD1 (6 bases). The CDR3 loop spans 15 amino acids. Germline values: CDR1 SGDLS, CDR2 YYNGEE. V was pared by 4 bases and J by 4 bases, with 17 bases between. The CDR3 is CASSPRVGGPTEAFF. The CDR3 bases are TGTGCCAGCAGCCCCCGGGTAGGGGGACCCACTGAAGCTTTCTTT.

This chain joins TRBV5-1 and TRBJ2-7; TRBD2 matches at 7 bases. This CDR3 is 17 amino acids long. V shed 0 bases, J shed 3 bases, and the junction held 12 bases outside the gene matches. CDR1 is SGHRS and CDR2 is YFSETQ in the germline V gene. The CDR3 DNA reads TGCGCCAGCAGCTTGGGAGAGTTAGCGGGCCTCATCTACGAGCAGTACTTC. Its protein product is CASSLGELAGLIYEQYF. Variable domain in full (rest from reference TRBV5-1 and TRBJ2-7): KAGVTQTPRYLIKTRGQQVTLSCSPISGHRSVSWYQQTPGQGLQFLFEYFSETQRNKGNFPGRFSGRQFSNSRSEMNVSTLELGDSALYLCASSLGELAGLIYEQYFGPGTRLTVT.

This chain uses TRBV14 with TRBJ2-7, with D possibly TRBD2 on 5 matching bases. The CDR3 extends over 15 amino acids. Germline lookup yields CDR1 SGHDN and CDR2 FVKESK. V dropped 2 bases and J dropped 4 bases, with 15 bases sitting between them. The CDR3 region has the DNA TGTGCCAGCAGCCAATTTGGGAGTCGTCCTTACGAGCAGTACTTC. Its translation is CASSQFGSRPYEQYF.

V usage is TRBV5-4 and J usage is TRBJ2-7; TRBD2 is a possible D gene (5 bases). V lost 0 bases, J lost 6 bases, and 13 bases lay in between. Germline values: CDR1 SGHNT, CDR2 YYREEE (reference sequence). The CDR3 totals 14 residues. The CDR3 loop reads CASSLAGILGEQYF. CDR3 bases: TGTGCCAGCAGCTTGGCCGGGATCCTCGGCGAGCAGTACTTC.

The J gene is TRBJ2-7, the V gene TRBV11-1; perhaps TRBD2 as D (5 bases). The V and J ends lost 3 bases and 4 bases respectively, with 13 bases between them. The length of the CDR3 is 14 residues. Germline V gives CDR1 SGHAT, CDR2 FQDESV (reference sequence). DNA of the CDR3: TGTGCCAGCAGCTTGGGCCTAGCAGATTACGAGCAGTACTTC. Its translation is CASSLGLADYEQYF.

The CDR3 bases are TGTGCCAGTAGTATAGTTATGGTAGCGGGGGGGCATAATGAGCAGTTCTTC. Encoded protein: CASSIVMVAGGHNEQFF. The V and J genes are TRBV19 and TRBJ2-1, with 11 bases lining up with TRBD2. V was clipped by 1 base and J by 7 bases; unmatched bases: 9. Germline V gene lookup returns CDR1 LNHDA and CDR2 SQIVND (reference sequence). The CDR3 length is 17 residues.

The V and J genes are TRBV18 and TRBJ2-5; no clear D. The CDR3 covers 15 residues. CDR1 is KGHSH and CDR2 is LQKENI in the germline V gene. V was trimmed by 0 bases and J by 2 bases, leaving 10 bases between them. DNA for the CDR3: TGTGCCAGCTCACCACCGAAGGGCAGACAAGAGACCCAGTACTTC. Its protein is CASSPPKGRQETQYF.

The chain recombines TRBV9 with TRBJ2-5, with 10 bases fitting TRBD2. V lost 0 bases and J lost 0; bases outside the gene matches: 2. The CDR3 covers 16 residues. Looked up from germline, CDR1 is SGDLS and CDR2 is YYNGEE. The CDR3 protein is CASSVGAGGYQETQYF. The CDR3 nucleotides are TGTGCCAGCAGCGTAGGAGCGGGGGGGTACCAAGAGACCCAGTACTTC. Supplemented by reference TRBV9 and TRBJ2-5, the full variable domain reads DSGVTQTPKHLITATGQRVTLRCSPRSGDLSVYWYQQSLDQGLQFLIQYYNGEERAKGNILERFSAQQFPDLHSELNLSSLELGDSALYFCASSVGAGGYQETQYFGPGTRLLVL.

The CDR3 here is CASSYGDTTNYGYTF. The CDR3 nucleotides read TGTGCCAGCAGTTACGGGGACACCACTAACTATGGCTACACCTTC. The J gene is TRBJ1-2, the V gene TRBV6-5; TRBD1 might be the D (6 bases). CDR3 length equals 15 residues. In germline, CDR1 is MNHEY, CDR2 SVGAGI. V was pared by 2 bases and J by 0 bases, with 10 bases between.